This T cell receptor (beta chain) was sequenced for a study of blood T cell repertoires in COVID-19. The overall study: COVID-19 samples from acute and convalescent phases originated in the United States, Italy and Spain. The analysed material was cDNA or gDNA that came from T cells, B-cell-depleted T cells, or PBMCs.

Per the original data handling: Amplifying reference gene primers gave estimates of nucleated cell counts. Profiled with immunoSEQ multiplex PCR; TCRdb holds only in-frame clones, not every one. Clone size and V and J calls were adopted from that table, with D and trimming inferred from the DNA. The data show around 500,000 clones, 80% to 90% seen once. CDR1 and CDR2 (germline): SGDLS, YYNGEE. CDR3 length: 15 amino acids. Trimming at V came to 0 bases and at J to 7 bases, leaving 8 bases not matched to a gene. V gene TRBV9 combines with J gene TRBJ2-7; TRBD1 matches 9 bases. The clonotype comes from a human donor in a cohort sampled during active COVID-19. Material for sequencing was peripheral blood. DNA of the CDR3: TGTGCCAGCAGCGTAGGGGACAGGGCCTCGGCGGAGCAGTACTTC. Its translation is CASSVGDRASAEQYF.